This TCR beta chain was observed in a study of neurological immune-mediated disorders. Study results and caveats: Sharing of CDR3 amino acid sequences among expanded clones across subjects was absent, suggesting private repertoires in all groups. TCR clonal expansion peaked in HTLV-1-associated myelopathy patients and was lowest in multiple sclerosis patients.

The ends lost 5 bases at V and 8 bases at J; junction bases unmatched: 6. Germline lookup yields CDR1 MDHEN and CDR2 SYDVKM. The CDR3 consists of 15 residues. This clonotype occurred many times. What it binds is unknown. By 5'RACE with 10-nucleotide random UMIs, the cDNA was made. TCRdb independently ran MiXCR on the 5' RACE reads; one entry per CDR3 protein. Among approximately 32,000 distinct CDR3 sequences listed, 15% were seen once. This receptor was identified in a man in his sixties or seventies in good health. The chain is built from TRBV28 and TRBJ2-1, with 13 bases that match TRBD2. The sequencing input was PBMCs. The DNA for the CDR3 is TGTGCCAGCAGTGAAGGACTAGCGGGGGACGATGAGCAGTTCTTC. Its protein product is CASSEGLAGDDEQFF.